These 9 T cell receptor beta chains were sequenced from one sample in a study of post-analysis software for immune sequencing data. Findings and limits, study-wide: The five TRBV segments detected at higher frequency in patients than in controls included TRBV5-6, TRBV5-1 and TRBV20-1.

Which antigens these TCRs recognize remains unknown. Unique molecular identifiers were carried by the TCR beta cDNA libraries. TCRdb processed the PCR reads anew with MiXCR; each CDR3 protein has one entry. This sample has hundreds of thousands of distinct CDR3 sequences; 55% to 70% occur once, and the top ten carry about 11%. The sample consisted of blood. Receptors were obtained from a girl between 2 and 10 years old with multiple sclerosis.

This clonotype was seen a handful of times. The chain's CDR3 is CATSNRTWQYF. The CDR3 DNA follows: TGTGCCACCAGCAACCGAACGTGGCAGTACTTC. The chain uses TRBV15 and TRBJ2-4; D is unclear. With 4 bases removed from V and 13 bases from J, the gap between germline ends came to 11 bases. Germline loops: CDR1 LNHNV, CDR2 YYDKDF (reference sequence). The CDR3 runs to 11 residues.

This clonotype was seen only a few times. The chain couples TRBV5-1 to TRBJ2-7; 8 bases are shared with TRBD1. Trimming at V came to 3 bases and at J to 12 bases, leaving 8 bases not matched to a gene. This CDR3 contains 12 residues. Germline CDR1 reads SGHRS; CDR2 reads YFSETQ. CDR3 sequence (DNA): TGCGCCAGCAGCTCGACAGGGGTACGATGGTACTTC. Encoded protein: CASSSTGVRWYF. Variable domain in full (rest from reference TRBV5-1 and TRBJ2-7): KAGVTQTPRYLIKTRGQQVTLSCSPISGHRSVSWYQQTPGQGLQFLFEYFSETQRNKGNFPGRFSGRQFSNSRSEMNVSTLELGDSALYLCASSSTGVRWYFGPGTRLTVT.

J is TRBJ2-1 and V is TRBV12-3 or TRBV12-4, with D unclear. Trimming pared 6 bases from V and 0 bases from J, leaving 12 bases between. The CDR3 has 15 residues. The CDR3 reads CASSFQADSYNEQFF. As DNA, the CDR3 is TGTGCCAGCAGCTTCCAGGCAGACTCCTACAATGAGCAGTTCTTC.

The chain employs TRBV5-1 and TRBJ1-2; 8 bases are a match to TRBD1. The CDR3 length is 14 residues. V lost 0 bases to trimming and J lost 7 bases; unmatched junction nucleotides: 5. Germline V gene lookup returns CDR1 SGHRS and CDR2 YFSETQ. The CDR3 nucleotides read TGCGCCAGCAGCTTGGACCCCCAGGGGGCTGGCTACACCTTC. Translating gives CASSLDPQGAGYTF.

The chain links TRBV29-1 to TRBJ2-1; TRBD1 matches at 8 bases. The CDR3 is made up of 16 amino acids. Germline assignment: CDR1 SQVTM and CDR2 ANQGSEA. V lost 0 bases and J lost 4; bases outside the gene matches: 8. CDR3 in DNA: TGCAGCGTTGAAGATCAGAGGACAGGGAGTTACAATGAGCAGTTCTTC. It is translated as CSVEDQRTGSYNEQFF.

This clonotype came up a few times. The V and J genes are TRBV7-8 and TRBJ2-3, with 10 bases matching TRBD2. This CDR3 is 17 amino acids long. V lost 2 bases and J lost 5; bases outside the gene matches: 10. The V gene's germline CDR1 is SGHVS and CDR2 FQNEAQ. This CDR3 is CASSLLGLAGVGDTQYF. CDR3 DNA sequence: TGTGCCAGCAGCTTATTGGGGCTAGCGGGGGTCGGAGATACGCAGTATTTT.

The chain recombines TRBV29-1 with TRBJ2-1; the match to TRBD2 covers 10 bases. Trimming at V came to 3 bases and at J to 6 bases, leaving 5 bases not matched to a gene. The CDR3 consists of 14 residues. Germline V gives CDR1 SQVTM, CDR2 ANQGSEA. The CDR3 bases are TGCAGCGTTGATGCGGCTAGCGGGAGCAATGAGCAGTTCTTC. This translates into CSVDAASGSNEQFF.

This clonotype has more than one count but fewer than ten. The rearrangement links TRBV6-2 or TRBV6-3 to TRBJ2-1, with 12 bases lining up with TRBD2. The junction had 1 base not matched to a gene; V was cut back by 6 bases and J by 7 bases. The CDR3 has 13 amino acids. In germline, CDR1 is MNHEY, CDR2 SVGEGT. The DNA of the CDR3 is TGTGCCAGCAGGACTAGCGGGAGTAATGAGCAGTTCTTC. Translation: CASRTSGSNEQFF.

This clonotype was seen only a few times. This chain joins TRBV6-6 and TRBJ1-5; maybe TRBD1 (6 bases). This CDR3 comprises 15 residues. V was clipped by 8 bases and J by 5 bases, with 19 bases between them. The germline V gene encodes CDR1 MNHNY and CDR2 SVGAGI (reference sequence). The DNA for the CDR3 is TGTGCCAGCGGGTCCCCGAACAGGGAAGATCAGCCCCAGCATTTT. Its protein is CASGSPNREDQPQHF.